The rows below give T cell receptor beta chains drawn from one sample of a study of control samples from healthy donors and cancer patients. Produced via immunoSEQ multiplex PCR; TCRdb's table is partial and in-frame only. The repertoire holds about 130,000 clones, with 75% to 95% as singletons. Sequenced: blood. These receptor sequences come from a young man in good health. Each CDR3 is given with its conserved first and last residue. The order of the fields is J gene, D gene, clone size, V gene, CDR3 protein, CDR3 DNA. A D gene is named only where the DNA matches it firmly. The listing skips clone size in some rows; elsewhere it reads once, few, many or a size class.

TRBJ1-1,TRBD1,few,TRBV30,CACEGAADTEAFF,TGTGCCTGTGAGGGGGCGGCGGACACTGAAGCTTTCTTT
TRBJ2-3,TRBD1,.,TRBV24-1,CATSDPTAWTGRTDTQYF,TGTGCCACCAGTGATCCGACCGCCTGGACAGGGAGGACAGATACGCAGTATTTT
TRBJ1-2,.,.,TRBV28,CASSLGGQLNYGYTF,TGTGCCAGTTCCTTGGGGGGGCAACTCAACTATGGCTACACCTTC
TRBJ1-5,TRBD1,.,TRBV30,CAWSLGQGARQPQHF,TGTGCCTGGAGCCTCGGACAGGGGGCACGGCAGCCCCAGCATTTT
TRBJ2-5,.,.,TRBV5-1,CASSLAGPQETQYF,TGCGCCAGCAGCTTGGCCGGTCCCCAAGAGACCCAGTACTTC
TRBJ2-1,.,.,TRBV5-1,CASSLPMGAYNEQFF,TGCGCCAGCAGCCTGCCCATGGGCGCCTACAATGAGCAGTTCTTC
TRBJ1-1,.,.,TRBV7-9,CAYEGPNTEAFF,TGTGCCTACGAAGGGCCGAACACTGAAGCTTTCTTT
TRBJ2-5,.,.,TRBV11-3,CASSLDLTTQYF,TGTGCCAGCAGCTTAGATCTGACTACCCAGTACTTC
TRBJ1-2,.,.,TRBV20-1,CSSEDGGYTF,TGCAGTTCGGAGGATGGCGGCTACACCTTC
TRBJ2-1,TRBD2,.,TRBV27,CASQPSGGNNEQFF,TGTGCCAGCCAGCCTAGCGGGGGAAACAATGAGCAGTTCTTC
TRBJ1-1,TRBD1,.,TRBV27,CASSYLTGARAEAFF,TGTGCCAGCAGTTATCTTACAGGGGCTCGTGCTGAAGCTTTCTTT
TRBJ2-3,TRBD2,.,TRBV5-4,CASSPRPGGRGTDTQYF,TGTGCCAGCAGCCCTCGCCCGGGGGGGAGGGGCACAGATACGCAGTATTTT
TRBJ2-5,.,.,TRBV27,CASSLIVGETQYF,TGTGCCAGCAGTTTAATTGTTGGGGAGACCCAGTACTTC
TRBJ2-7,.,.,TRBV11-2,CASSLDLGTGTYEQYF,TGTGCCAGCAGCTTAGATTTGGGGACTGGGACCTACGAGCAGTACTTC
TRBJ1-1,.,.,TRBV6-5,CASSYGLAEAFF,TGTGCCAGCAGTTACGGGTTGGCCGAAGCTTTCTTT
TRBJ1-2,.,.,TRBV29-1,CSVEDPGGDYTF,TGCAGCGTTGAAGACCCGGGGGGGGACTACACCTTC
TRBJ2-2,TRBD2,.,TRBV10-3,CAISLAANTGELFF,TGTGCCATCAGTCTAGCGGCAAACACCGGGGAGCTGTTTTTT
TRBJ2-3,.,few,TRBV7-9,CASRRESGTDTQYF,TGTGCCAGCAGAAGGGAGAGCGGCACAGATACGCAGTATTTT
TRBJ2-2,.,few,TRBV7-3,CASSSQGYWGTGELFF,TGTGCCAGCAGCTCCCAAGGGTATTGGGGGACCGGGGAGCTGTTTTTT
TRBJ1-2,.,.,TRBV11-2,CASSLYGVDYGYTF,TGTGCCAGCAGCTTATATGGGGTAGACTATGGCTACACCTTC
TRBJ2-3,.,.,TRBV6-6,CASSSPQTSTDTQYF,TGTGCCAGCAGCTCCCCCCAAACTTCCACAGATACGCAGTATTTT
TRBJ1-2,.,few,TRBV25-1,CASSEFPGHGYTF,TGTGCCAGCAGTGAGTTTCCAGGGCATGGCTACACCTTC
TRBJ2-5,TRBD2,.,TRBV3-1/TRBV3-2,CASSQRTSGGRETQYF,TGTGCCAGCAGCCAGCGGACTAGCGGGGGTAGGGAGACCCAGTACTTC
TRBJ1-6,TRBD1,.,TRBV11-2,CASSSSGGGNSPLHF,TGTGCCAGCAGCTCCTCAGGGGGCGGGAATTCACCCCTCCACTTT
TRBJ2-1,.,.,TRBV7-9,CASSLLVSYNEQFF,TGTGCCAGCAGCTTGTTGGTCTCCTACAATGAGCAGTTCTTC
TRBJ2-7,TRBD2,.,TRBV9,CASSVGAGGPGEQYF,TGTGCCAGCAGCGTAGGAGCGGGGGGGCCGGGCGAGCAGTACTTC
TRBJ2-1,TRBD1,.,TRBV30,CAWSYGTGLNEQFF,TGTGCCTGGAGTTATGGGACAGGACTCAATGAGCAGTTCTTC
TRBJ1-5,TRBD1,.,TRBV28,CASVGQPYNQPQHF,TGTGCCAGCGTGGGACAGCCTTACAATCAGCCCCAGCATTTT
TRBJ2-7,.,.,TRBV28,CASSGAYEQYF,TGTGCCAGCAGTGGGGCTTACGAGCAGTACTTC
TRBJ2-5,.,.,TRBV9,CASSVGDSYHVTQYF,TGTGCCAGCAGCGTAGGAGATTCCTATCATGTGACCCAGTACTTC
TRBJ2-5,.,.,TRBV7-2,CASSRGMGGPGMTQYF,TGTGCCAGCAGCCGGGGGATGGGCGGTCCCGGGATGACCCAGTACTTC
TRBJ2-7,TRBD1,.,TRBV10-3,CAISEERQGDEQYF,TGTGCCATCAGTGAGGAGAGACAGGGCGACGAGCAGTACTTC
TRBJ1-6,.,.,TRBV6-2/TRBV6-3,CASSYGPDLNSPLHF,TGTGCCAGCAGTTACGGGCCAGACCTCAATTCACCCCTCCACTTT
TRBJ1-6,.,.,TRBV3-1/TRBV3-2,CASSLAGQGRTPLHF,TGTGCCAGCAGCCTCGCGGGGCAGGGGCGGACACCCCTCCACTTT
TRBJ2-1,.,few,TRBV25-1,CASSKEGVENEQFF,TGTGCCAGCAGTAAAGAGGGGGTAGAAAATGAGCAGTTCTTC
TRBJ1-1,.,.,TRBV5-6,CASTLRLNTEAFF,TGTGCCAGCACCCTGCGTCTGAACACTGAAGCTTTCTTT
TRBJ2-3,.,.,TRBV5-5,CASQAGSHPTDTQYF,TGTGCCAGCCAAGCCGGGTCGCACCCCACAGATACGCAGTATTTT
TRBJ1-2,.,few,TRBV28,CASSFGVGRDGYTF,TGTGCCAGCAGTTTTGGTGTCGGCAGGGATGGCTACACCTTC
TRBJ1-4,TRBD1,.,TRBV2,CASSPGTATNEKLFF,TGTGCCAGCAGTCCCGGGACAGCAACTAATGAAAAACTGTTTTTT
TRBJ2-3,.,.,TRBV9,CASSDPGRASDTQYF,TGTGCCAGCAGCGACCCGGGCCGAGCATCAGATACGCAGTATTTT
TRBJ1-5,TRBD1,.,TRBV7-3,CASSQWDSLFNQPQHF,TGTGCCAGCAGCCAATGGGACAGCTTATTCAATCAGCCCCAGCATTTT
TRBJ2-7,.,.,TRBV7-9,CASSPGLSHEQYF,TGTGCCAGCAGCCCGGGGCTCTCCCACGAGCAGTACTTC
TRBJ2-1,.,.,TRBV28,CASHRMSSYNEQFF,TGTGCCAGCCATCGGATGAGCTCCTACAATGAGCAGTTCTTC
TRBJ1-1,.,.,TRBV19,CASSVPGFLAGTEAFF,TGTGCCAGTAGTGTCCCGGGATTCCTGGCCGGCACTGAAGCTTTCTTT
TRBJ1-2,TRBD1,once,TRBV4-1,CASSQAGDRKDYTF,TGCGCCAGCAGCCAAGCTGGGGACAGGAAGGACTACACCTTC
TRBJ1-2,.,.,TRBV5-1,CASSWTETYGYTF,TGCGCCAGCAGCTGGACAGAGACCTATGGCTACACCTTC
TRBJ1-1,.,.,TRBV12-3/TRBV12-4,CASSPKAVTEAFF,TGTGCCAGCAGTCCCAAGGCGGTCACTGAAGCTTTCTTT
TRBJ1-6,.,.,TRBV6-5,CASGDSFSYNSPLHF,TGTGCCAGCGGAGACAGCTTTTCCTATAATTCACCCCTCCACTTT
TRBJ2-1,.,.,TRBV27,CASSAGATYNELFF,TGTGCCAGCTCTGCGGGGGCCACCTACAATGAGCTGTTCTTC
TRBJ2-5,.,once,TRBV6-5,CASSSSIIRGRETQYF,TGTGCCAGCAGTTCAAGCATCATAAGGGGGAGGGAGACCCAGTACTTC
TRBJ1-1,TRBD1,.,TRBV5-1,CASSRGQTNTEAFF,TGCGCCAGCAGCAGGGGACAGACAAACACTGAAGCTTTCTTT
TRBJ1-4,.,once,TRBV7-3,CASSPIVASNEKLFF,TGTGCCAGCAGCCCCATCGTGGCTTCTAATGAAAAACTGTTTTTT
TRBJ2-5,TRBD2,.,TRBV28,CASSRGGETQYF,TGTGCCAGCAGTCGGGGGGGAGAGACCCAGTACTTC